This T cell receptor (beta chain) was captured in a study of T cells after yellow fever vaccination. Whole-study results and caveats: Contamination of FACS-sorted repertoires by abundant clonotypes from the bulk population could occur.

This clonotype was detected many times. Its antigen is still unknown. MiXCR, applied by TCRdb to the 5' RACE reads, yields one record per CDR3 protein. The sample comprises 120,000 or so distinct CDR3 sequences, roughly 8.2% of which are singletons, and under 40% rests with the top ten. With 5 bases removed from V and 2 bases from J, the gap between germline ends came to 12 bases. There are 14 residues in the CDR3. The source of this sequence is a man aged 18 to 29 who received the YFV17D yellow fever vaccine. The chain is built from TRBV12-3 or TRBV12-4 and TRBJ2-5; possibly TRBD2 for D (5 bases). Sequencing used CD8+ T cells sorted from PBMCs, obtained on the day of the yellow fever booster vaccination. The CDR3 nucleotides read TGTGCCAGCAGTCCCCCGGGGTTACAAGAGACCCAGTACTTC. Translating it yields CASSPPGLQETQYF.